This T cell receptor (beta chain) derives from a study of somatic mutations in cytotoxic T cells in rheumatoid arthritis. On the study more broadly: Right after diagnosis, and before any treatment had started, patient peripheral blood (more than 27 ml EDTA) was drawn.

Notes on the study in general: Any difference in CD8+ T-cell clonality between patients who had rheumatoid arthritis and healthy controls who were age-matched was not statistically significant. Among around 65 patients, roughly eight showed a largest CD8+ clone that surpassed 20% of CD8+ cells.

Note on this clone: Its cognate antigen is unknown.

V lost 1 base, J lost 0 bases, and 5 bases lay in between. Germline V lookup: CDR1 SGHNT, CDR2 YYREEE (reference sequence). This CDR3 contains 15 residues. As processed by the authors: Patient CD8+ clones exceeding 1% seldom corresponded to published virus-specific TCRB sequences. Libraries were prepared by immunoSEQ multiplex PCR; TCRdb keeps only in-frame clonotypes and omits some of them. V and J calls and clone size are those listed in that table; D and trimming were worked out from the DNA. The sample lists some 30,000 clones; around nine tenths were seen once. The TCR sequence derives from an adult with rheumatoid arthritis. The chain carries TRBV5-4 and TRBJ2-6; D ambiguous. What was sequenced was CD8+ T cells sorted from blood. CDR3 in amino acids: CASSLQGSGANVLTF. CDR3 DNA: TGTGCCAGCAGCTTGCAAGGCTCTGGGGCCAACGTCCTGACTTTC. The whole variable domain, filled in from reference TRBV5-4 and TRBJ2-6, reads ETGVTQSPTHLIKTRGQQVTLRCSSQSGHNTVSWYQQALGQGPQFIFQYYREEENGRGNFPPRFSGLQFPNYSSELNVNALELDDSALYLCASSLQGSGANVLTFGAGSRLTVL.